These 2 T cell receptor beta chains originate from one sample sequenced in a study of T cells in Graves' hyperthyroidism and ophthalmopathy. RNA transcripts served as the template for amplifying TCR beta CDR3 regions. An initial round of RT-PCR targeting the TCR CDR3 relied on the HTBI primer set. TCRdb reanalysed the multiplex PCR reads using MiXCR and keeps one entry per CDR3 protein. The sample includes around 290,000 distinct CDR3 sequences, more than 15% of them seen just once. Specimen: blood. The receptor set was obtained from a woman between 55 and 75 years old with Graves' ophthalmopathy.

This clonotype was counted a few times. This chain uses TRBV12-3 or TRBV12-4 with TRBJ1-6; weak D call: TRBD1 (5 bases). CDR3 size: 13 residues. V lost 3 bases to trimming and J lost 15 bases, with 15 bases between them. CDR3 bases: TGTGCCAGCAGTTTTTCGGAGGGACCTGACCTCCACTTT. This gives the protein CASSFSEGPDLHF.

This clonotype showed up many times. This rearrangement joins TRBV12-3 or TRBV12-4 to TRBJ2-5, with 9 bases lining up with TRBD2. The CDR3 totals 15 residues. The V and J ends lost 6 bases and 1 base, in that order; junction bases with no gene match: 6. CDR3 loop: CASRGAGGPQETQYF. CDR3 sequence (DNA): TGTGCCAGCAGAGGAGCGGGAGGCCCCCAAGAGACCCAGTACTTC.